The TCR beta chain under discussion was sequenced for a study of T cell changes during pregnancy in multiple sclerosis. Profiled with immunoSEQ multiplex PCR; TCRdb holds only in-frame clones, not every one. Of tens of thousands of clones in the sample, around 93% are singletons; the top ten hold roughly 1%. The CDR3 totals 17 residues. V lost 4 bases to trimming and J lost 4 bases; unmatched junction nucleotides: 5. Looked up from germline, CDR1 is LGHNA and CDR2 is YNFKEQ. This specimen was peripheral blood, taken in the first trimester of pregnancy. V gene TRBV4-2 combines with J gene TRBJ2-3, with TRBD2 matching 16 bases. The source is a female donor with multiple sclerosis, enrolled in a pregnancy study. CDR3 protein: CASSPTGLAGGPDTQYF. CDR3 nucleotide sequence: TGTGCCAGCAGCCCAACGGGACTAGCGGGGGGGCCAGATACGCAGTATTTT.